The TCR beta chain described here comes from a study of cytomegalovirus exposure and HLA in healthy donors. Whole-study results and caveats: The study found most TCR sequences rare, yet found some public TCRs in many donors. A highly shared variant cluster was judged a likely technical artifact. The investigators catalogued 180 or so TCR beta chains as cytomegalovirus-associated.

These donors, healthy bone marrow donors, were studied. The PCR used 60 Vbeta and 13 Jbeta primers. Repertoires were generated with immunoSEQ multiplex PCR, while TCRdb's copy carries only in-frame clones and drops some. The sample holds 130,000 to 150,000 clones; 74% are singletons and the top ten take roughly 4.5%. The CDR3 is made up of 16 amino acids. Germline CDR1 reads MRHNA; CDR2 reads SNTAGT. The V and J ends lost 0 bases and 2 bases, in that order; junction bases with no gene match: 2. This clone was seen a few times. Its antigen is unidentified. The chain links TRBV6-4 to TRBJ2-1, with 9 bases identical to TRBD2. Sequencing input: PBMCs. This TCR was recovered from a man between 18 and 35 years old in good health and CMV-seropositive. The CDR3 DNA sequence: TGTGCCAGCAGTGACTCGGTAGCGGGGGCCTACAATGAGCAGTTCTTC. This sequence encodes CASSDSVAGAYNEQFF.